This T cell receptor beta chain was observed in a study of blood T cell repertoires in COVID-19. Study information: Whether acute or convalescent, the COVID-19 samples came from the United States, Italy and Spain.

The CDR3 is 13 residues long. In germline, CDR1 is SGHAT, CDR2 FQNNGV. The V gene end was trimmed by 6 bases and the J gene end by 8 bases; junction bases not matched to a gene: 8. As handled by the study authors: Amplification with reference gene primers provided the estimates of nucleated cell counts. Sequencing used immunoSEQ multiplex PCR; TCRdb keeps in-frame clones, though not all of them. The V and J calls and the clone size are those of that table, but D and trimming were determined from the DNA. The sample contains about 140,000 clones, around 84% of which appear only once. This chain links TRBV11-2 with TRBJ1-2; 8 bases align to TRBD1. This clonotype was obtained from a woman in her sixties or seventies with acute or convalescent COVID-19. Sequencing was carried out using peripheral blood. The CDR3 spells CASSLQGAGGYTF. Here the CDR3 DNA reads TGTGCCAGCAGTCTCCAGGGGGCGGGAGGCTACACCTTC.